The 11 T cell receptor beta chains below were found in one sample sequenced in a study of CD8 T cells in Susac syndrome. Random hexamers were used to reverse transcribe an amount of about 0.45 to 1 ug RNA. TCRdb recomputed calls from the immunoSEQ multiplex PCR reads with MiXCR, one row per CDR3 protein. The data hold roughly 150,000 distinct CDR3 sequences, with nearly 97% observed a single time. The sequenced sample was CD4+ T cells from PBMCs. The receptors were gathered from a human donor with Susac syndrome.

The gene calls are TRBV9 and TRBJ1-1; D is undetermined. V gave up 0 bases and J gave up 10 bases, with 10 bases separating them. Germline CDR1 and CDR2: SGDLS and YYNGEE. CDR3 length: 12 amino acids. CDR3 sequence (DNA): TGTGCCAGCAGCGTAGAGGCCGGGAGAGCTTTCTTT. The encoded protein is CASSVEAGRAFF. Drawing the rest from reference TRBV9 and TRBJ1-1, the complete variable domain is DSGVTQTPKHLITATGQRVTLRCSPRSGDLSVYWYQQSLDQGLQFLIQYYNGEERAKGNILERFSAQQFPDLHSELNLSSLELGDSALYFCASSVEAGRAFFGQGTRLTVV.

V gene TRBV5-6 combines with J gene TRBJ1-1; D gene uncertain. Germline CDR1 is SGHDT and CDR2 is YYEEEE. Trimming removed 3 bases from V and 2 bases from J, with 5 bases in between. The CDR3 has 12 residues. CDR3 DNA: TGTGCCAGCAGCTGGGCCAACACTGAAGCTTTCTTT. It encodes CASSWANTEAFF.

The CDR3 is CASSGSYNSPLHF. The CDR3 coding sequence is TGTGCTAGTTCCGGCTCCTATAATTCACCCCTCCACTTT. The chain employs TRBV12-5 and TRBJ1-6; D remains ambiguous. The CDR3 loop spans 13 amino acids. Trimming left V 8 bases short and J 0 bases short, with 5 bases between. The germline CDR1 and CDR2 sequences are LGHNT and FRNRAP.

This clonotype has just one count. The chain uses TRBV29-1 and TRBJ2-1; 7 bases map to TRBD2. CDR1 and CDR2 (germline): SQVTM, ANQGSEA. The trim removed 6 bases at V and 9 bases at J, leaving 5 bases unmatched. The CDR3 runs to 11 residues. In DNA form, the CDR3 reads TGCAGCGTGGGGGGGGACGGTGAGCAGTTCTTC. This gives the protein CSVGGDGEQFF.

This chain uses TRBV3-1 with TRBJ2-2; D possibly uses TRBD1 or TRBD2 (5 bases each). Germline V gene data show CDR1 as LGHDT and CDR2 as YNNKEL (reference sequence). The CDR3 runs to 18 residues. V was shortened by 5 bases and J by 3 bases, with 22 bases between the two germline ends. CDR3 sequence reads: CASSSSFTQGEYTGELFF. CDR3 sequence (DNA): TGTGCCAGCAGCTCGTCGTTCACGCAGGGAGAGTACACCGGGGAGCTGTTTTTT.

CDR3: CSVAQLMNTEAFF. CDR3 bases: TGCAGCGTTGCACAGCTCATGAACACTGAAGCTTTCTTT. The chain has TRBV29-1 and TRBJ1-1, with no clear D. In germline, CDR1 is SQVTM, CDR2 ANQGSEA. V lost 4 bases and J 0 bases, leaving 9 bases between the germline ends. The CDR3 spans 13 residues.

The chain has TRBV18 and TRBJ1-2; 9 positions match TRBD1. The CDR3 totals 14 residues. V lost 1 base, J lost 4 bases, and 1 base stayed unmatched. Germline V gives CDR1 KGHSH, CDR2 LQKENI. The CDR3 is CASSPRDRAYGYTF. The CDR3 region has the DNA TGTGCCAGCTCACCACGGGACAGGGCCTATGGCTACACCTTC.

Comment on this clonotype: Compared with germline, one end of the junction differs, possibly owing to a read error. The V call is TRBV18, the J call TRBJ2-7; D is undetermined. From germline, CDR1 is KGHSH and CDR2 LQKENI. The CDR3 is made up of 13 amino acids. The CDR3 DNA sequence: TGTGCCAGCTCACCCACGGTTACAGCCAGTCCCCGCTTC. Translation: CASSPTVTASPRF.

The chain recombines TRBV7-9 with TRBJ1-2, with 9 nucleotides matching TRBD1. This CDR3 is 15 amino acids long. Germline-derived CDR1 and CDR2 are SEHNR and FQNEAQ (reference sequence). The V and J ends lost 0 bases and 6 bases, in that order; junction bases with no gene match: 5. This CDR3 reads CASSLAAGQGDGYTF. CDR3 coding DNA: TGTGCCAGCAGCTTAGCGGCGGGACAGGGTGATGGCTACACCTTC.

The J gene is TRBJ1-1, the V gene TRBV12-3 or TRBV12-4; D not certain. Trimming left V 8 bases short and J 4 bases short, with 11 bases between. The CDR3 length is 12 residues. The CDR3 nucleotides read TGTGCCAGCGGGCGGAGGGCCACTGAAGCTTTCTTT. This gives the protein CASGRRATEAFF.

J is TRBJ2-5 and V is TRBV28; 7 nucleotides agree with TRBD2. The CDR3 length is 14 residues. The germline V gene encodes CDR1 MDHEN and CDR2 SYDVKM. The trim removed 5 bases at V and 2 bases at J, leaving 5 bases unmatched. This CDR3 is CASSRPGGQETQYF. In DNA form, the CDR3 reads TGTGCCAGCAGTAGGCCCGGGGGGCAAGAGACCCAGTACTTC.